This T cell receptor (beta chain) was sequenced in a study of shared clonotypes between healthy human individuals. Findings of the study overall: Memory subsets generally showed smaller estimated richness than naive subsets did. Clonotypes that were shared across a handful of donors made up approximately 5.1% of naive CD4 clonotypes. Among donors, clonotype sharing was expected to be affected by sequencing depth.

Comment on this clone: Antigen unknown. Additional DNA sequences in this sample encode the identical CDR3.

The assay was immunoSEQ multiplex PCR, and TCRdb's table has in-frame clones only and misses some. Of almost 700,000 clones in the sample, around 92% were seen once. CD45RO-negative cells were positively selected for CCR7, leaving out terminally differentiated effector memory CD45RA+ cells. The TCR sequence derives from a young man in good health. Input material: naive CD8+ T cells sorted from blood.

In nucleotides, the CDR3 is TGTGCCACCAGCCGCGACAGGGTCGGTAATGAAAAACTGTTTTTT. Its protein is CATSRDRVGNEKLFF. The chain links TRBV15 to TRBJ1-4; 7 nucleotides agree with TRBD1. The CDR3 totals 15 residues. Germline V CDR1 and CDR2: LNHNV, YYDKDF (reference sequence). The trim removed 5 bases at V and 4 bases at J, leaving 7 bases unmatched.